This T cell receptor beta chain originates from a study of blood T cell repertoires in COVID-19. Original methodology: Amplification of reference gene primers provided the estimated nucleated cell counts. Sequencing was performed with immunoSEQ multiplex PCR; in TCRdb, only in-frame clones are kept and a portion is missing. V, J and clone size reflect that table, while D and trimming were determined from the DNA. The sample lists fewer than 300,000 clones; around 85% were seen once. The CDR3 spans 14 residues. V was shortened by 3 bases and J by 4 bases, with 9 bases between the two germline ends. Germline V gene lookup returns CDR1 SGHAT and CDR2 FQNNGV.

The sequencing sample was made of peripheral blood. The chain uses TRBV11-2 and TRBJ2-2, with D perhaps matching TRBD1 (5 bases). This receptor was identified in a man aged 50 to 60 with active or convalescent COVID-19. The CDR3 region is CASSFQGSTGELFF. CDR3 nucleotide sequence: TGTGCCAGCAGCTTCCAGGGAAGCACCGGGGAGCTGTTTTTT. The full variable domain, completed using reference TRBV11-2 and TRBJ2-2, is EAGVAQSPRYKIIEKRQSVAFWCNPISGHATLYWYQQILGQGPKLLIQFQNNGVVDDSQLPKDRFSAERLKGVDSTLKIQPAKLEDSAVYLCASSFQGSTGELFFGEGSRLTVL.